Given below is one T cell receptor (beta chain) in context. The data were taken from a study of T cell changes during pregnancy in multiple sclerosis. Some clones are missing from TCRdb's copy, which holds only in-frame ones; the method was immunoSEQ multiplex PCR. Of about 46,000 clones listed, almost 95% are singletons. This TCR came from a female donor in good health, enrolled as a control in a pregnancy study. The starting material was CD4+ T cells from peripheral blood mononuclear cells, obtained in the second trimester of pregnancy.

Here the CDR3 reads CASSQQALAGGYEQYF. Written as DNA, the CDR3 is TGTGCCAGCAGCCAGCAAGCACTAGCGGGGGGGTACGAGCAGTACTTC. V is TRBV4-2 and J is TRBJ2-7; 13 positions agree with TRBD2. This CDR3 is 16 amino acids long. Germline CDR1 is LGHNA and CDR2 is YNFKEQ. V shed 3 bases, J shed 4 bases, and the junction held 6 bases outside the gene matches.